This entry features one T cell receptor (beta chain) sequence. Its antigen is not known. The gene names here belong to mouse. Coverage ceases 1 residue before the CDR3 finishes, and the germline J gene fills in the end. Here immunoSEQ multiplex PCR was the method, and the copy in TCRdb shows in-frame clones only, minus some. The profile shows about 3,000 clones, roughly 44% of them singletons. Germline values: CDR1 SGHSN, CDR2 HYEKVE. This CDR3 has 14 amino acids. The V and J ends lost 2 bases and 6 bases, in that order; junction bases with no gene match: 2. The sample comes from a study of tissue T cells after allogeneic stem cell transplantation. Study findings and constraints: Alloreactivity or antigen specificity of tissue TCRs was not determined; some clones might be host cells.

The time point denotes: mouse harvest day 14 after allogeneic transplant. Tail vein injection delivered 10^7 T-cell-depleted bone marrow cells and 10^6 splenic CD5+ T cells. The receptor comes from a female BALB/c mouse given C57BL/6 T cells with graft-versus-host disease after an allogeneic hematopoietic cell transplant. The sample was gut tissue. The J gene is TRBJ2-2, the V gene TRBV12-1, with TRBD1 identical over 10 bases. CDR3 amino acids: CASSPTGGPGQLYF. CDR3 bases read: TGTGCCAGCTCTCCGACAGGGGGCCCCGGGCAGCTCTAC.